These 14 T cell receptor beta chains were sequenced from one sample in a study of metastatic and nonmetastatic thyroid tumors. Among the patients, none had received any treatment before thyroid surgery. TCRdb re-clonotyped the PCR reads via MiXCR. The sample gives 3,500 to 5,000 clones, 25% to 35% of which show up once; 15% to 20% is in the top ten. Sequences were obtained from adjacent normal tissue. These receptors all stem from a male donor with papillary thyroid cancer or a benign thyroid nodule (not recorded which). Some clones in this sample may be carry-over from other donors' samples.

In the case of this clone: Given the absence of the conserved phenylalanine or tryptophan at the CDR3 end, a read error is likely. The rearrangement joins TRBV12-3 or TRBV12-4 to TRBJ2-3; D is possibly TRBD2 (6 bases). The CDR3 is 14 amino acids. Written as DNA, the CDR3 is TGTGCCAGCATTTTAGGAGGGGTGGCATATACGCAGTATCTT. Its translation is CASILGGVAYTQYL.

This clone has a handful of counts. The CDR3 loop is CASRYQDYSGNTIYF. The CDR3 nucleotides read TGTGCCAGCAGGTACCAGGACTACTCTGGAAACACCATATATTTT. V usage is TRBV2 and J usage is TRBJ1-3; D not certain. The CDR3 runs to 15 residues. In germline, CDR1 is SNHLY, CDR2 FYNNEI. Trimming shortened V by 6 bases and J by 0 bases, and 12 bases separated the two germline ends.

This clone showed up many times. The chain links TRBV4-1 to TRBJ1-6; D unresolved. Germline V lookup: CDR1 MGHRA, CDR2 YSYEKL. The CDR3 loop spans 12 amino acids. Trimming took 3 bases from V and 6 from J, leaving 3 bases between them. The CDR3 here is CASSQGNSPLHF. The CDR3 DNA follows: TGCGCCAGCAGCCAGGGTAATTCACCCCTCCACTTT.

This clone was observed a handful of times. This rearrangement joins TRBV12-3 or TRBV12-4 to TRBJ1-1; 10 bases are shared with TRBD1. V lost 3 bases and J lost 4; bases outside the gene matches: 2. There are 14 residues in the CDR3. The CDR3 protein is CASSLGQGTTEAFF. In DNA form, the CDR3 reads TGTGCCAGCAGTTTGGGACAGGGGACCACTGAAGCTTTCTTT.

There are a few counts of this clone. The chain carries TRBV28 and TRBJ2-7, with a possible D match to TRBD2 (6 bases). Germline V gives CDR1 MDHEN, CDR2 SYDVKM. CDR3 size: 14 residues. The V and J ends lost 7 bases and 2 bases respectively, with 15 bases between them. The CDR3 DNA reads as TGTGCCAGCATCCTCACTAGCCCTCCCTACGAGCAGTACTTC. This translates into CASILTSPPYEQYF. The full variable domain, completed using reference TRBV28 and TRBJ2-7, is DVKVTQSSRYLVKRTGEKVFLECVQDMDHENMFWYRQDPGLGLRLIYFSYDVKMKEKGDIPEGYSVSREKKERFSLILESASTNQTSMYLCASILTSPPYEQYFGPGTRLTVT.

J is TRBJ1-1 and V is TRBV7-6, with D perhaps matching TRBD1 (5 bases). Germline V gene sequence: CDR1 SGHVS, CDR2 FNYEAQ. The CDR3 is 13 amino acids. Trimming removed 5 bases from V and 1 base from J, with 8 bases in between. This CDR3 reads CASSMGPNTEAFF. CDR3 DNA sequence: TGTGCCAGCAGCATGGGGCCGAACACTGAAGCTTTCTTT.

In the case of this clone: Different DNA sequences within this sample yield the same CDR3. The chain's CDR3 is CASSTLPMPQHF. The CDR3 coding sequence is TGTGCCAGCAGTACTCTACCGATGCCCCAGCATTTT. The V and J genes are TRBV12-3 or TRBV12-4 and TRBJ1-5; D remains unclear. Trimming removed 5 bases from V and 9 bases from J, with 11 bases in between. The CDR3 spans 12 residues.

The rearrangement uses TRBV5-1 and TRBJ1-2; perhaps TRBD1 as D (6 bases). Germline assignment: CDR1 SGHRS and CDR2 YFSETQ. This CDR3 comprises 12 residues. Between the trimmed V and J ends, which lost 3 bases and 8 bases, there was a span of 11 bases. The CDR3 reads CASSWDGGGYTF. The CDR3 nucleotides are TGCGCCAGCAGCTGGGACGGGGGCGGCTACACCTTC.

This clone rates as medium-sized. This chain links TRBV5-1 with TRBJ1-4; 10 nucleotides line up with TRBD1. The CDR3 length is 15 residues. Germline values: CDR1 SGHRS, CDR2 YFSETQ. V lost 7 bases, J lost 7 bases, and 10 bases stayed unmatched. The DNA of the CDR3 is TGCGCCAGCGGACCAGGGACAGGGGAGGTTGAAAAACTGTTTTTT. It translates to CASGPGTGEVEKLFF.

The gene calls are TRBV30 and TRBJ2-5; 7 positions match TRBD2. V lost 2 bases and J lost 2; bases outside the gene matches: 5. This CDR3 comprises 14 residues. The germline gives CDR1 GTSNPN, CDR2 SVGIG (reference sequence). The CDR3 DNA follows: TGTGCCTGGAGTCTTTGGGGGGGTCAAGAGACCCAGTACTTC. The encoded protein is CAWSLWGGQETQYF.

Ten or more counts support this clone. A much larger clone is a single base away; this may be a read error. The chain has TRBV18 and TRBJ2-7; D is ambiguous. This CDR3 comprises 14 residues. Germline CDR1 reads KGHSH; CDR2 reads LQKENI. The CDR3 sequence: CAGSSRLTLREQYF. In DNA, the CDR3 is TGTGCCGGCTCATCGAGACTTACACTACGCGAGCAGTACTTC.

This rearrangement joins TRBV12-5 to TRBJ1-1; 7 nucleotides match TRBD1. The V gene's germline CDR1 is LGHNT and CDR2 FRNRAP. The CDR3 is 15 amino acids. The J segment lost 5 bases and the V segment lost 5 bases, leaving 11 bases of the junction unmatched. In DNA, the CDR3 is TGTGCTAGTGGTCCCGGAACAGGGGTGGGGACTGAAGCTTTCTTT. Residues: CASGPGTGVGTEAFF.

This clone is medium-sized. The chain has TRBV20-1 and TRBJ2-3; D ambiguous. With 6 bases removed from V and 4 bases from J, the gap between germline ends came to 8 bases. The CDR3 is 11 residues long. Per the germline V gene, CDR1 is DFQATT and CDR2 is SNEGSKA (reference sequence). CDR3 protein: CSASAPDTQYF. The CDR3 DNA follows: TGCAGTGCGTCGGCTCCAGATACGCAGTATTTT.

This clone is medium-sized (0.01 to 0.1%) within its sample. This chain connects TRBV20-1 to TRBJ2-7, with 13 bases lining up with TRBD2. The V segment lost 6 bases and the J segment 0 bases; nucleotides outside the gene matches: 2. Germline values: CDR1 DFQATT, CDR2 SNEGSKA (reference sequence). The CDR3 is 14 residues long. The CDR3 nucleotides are TGCAGTGCCACTAGCGGGAGGGTCTCCTACGAGCAGTACTTC. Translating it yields CSATSGRVSYEQYF.